This TCR beta chain was identified in a study of memory CD4+ T cells and cytomegalovirus serostatus. The table came from immunoSEQ multiplex PCR; TCRdb's copy has only in-frame clones and leaves some out. The sample has about 27,000 clones, about three quarters seen once. This CDR3 spans 13 amino acids. Per germline, CDR1 SGHNT and CDR2 YYREEE (reference sequence). Deletions cut 4 bases from V and 2 bases from J, with 9 bases between. Single viable CD3+CD4+CD8-CD45RO+ cells were sorted as the memory CD4+ T cells. This receptor was taken from an adult in good health and CMV-seronegative. V usage is TRBV5-4 and J usage is TRBJ2-5, with a possible D match to TRBD1 (6 bases). Sequenced input: memory CD4+ T cells from blood. CDR3 sequence reads: CASSMDSQETQYF. As DNA, the CDR3 is TGTGCCAGCAGCATGGACAGTCAAGAGACCCAGTACTTC.